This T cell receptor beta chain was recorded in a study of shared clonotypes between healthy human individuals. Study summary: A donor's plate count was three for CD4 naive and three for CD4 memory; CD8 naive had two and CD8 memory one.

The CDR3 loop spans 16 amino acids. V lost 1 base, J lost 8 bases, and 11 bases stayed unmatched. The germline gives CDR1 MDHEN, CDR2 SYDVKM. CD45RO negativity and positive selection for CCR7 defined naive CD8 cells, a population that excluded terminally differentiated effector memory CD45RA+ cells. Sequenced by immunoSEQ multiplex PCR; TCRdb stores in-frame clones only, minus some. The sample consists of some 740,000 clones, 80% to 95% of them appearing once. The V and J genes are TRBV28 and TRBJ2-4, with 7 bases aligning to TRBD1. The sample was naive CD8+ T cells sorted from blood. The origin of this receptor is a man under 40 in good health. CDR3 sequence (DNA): TGTGCCAGCAGTTTATCCTCGACAGGGCTTGGGGACATTCAGTACTTC. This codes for CASSLSSTGLGDIQYF.